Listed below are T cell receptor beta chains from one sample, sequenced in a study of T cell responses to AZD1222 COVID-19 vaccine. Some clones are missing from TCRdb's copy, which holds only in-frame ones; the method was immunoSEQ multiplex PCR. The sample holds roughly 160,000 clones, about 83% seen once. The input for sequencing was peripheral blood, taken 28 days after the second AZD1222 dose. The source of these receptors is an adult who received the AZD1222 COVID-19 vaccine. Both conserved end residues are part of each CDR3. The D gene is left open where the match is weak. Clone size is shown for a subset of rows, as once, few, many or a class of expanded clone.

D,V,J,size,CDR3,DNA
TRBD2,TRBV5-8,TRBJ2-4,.,CASSNSGGENIQYF,TGTGCCAGCAGCAACAGCGGGGGGGAAAACATTCAGTACTTC
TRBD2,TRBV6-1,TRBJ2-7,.,CASSEGLSGAYEQYF,TGTGCCAGCAGTGAGGGACTTAGCGGGGCCTACGAGCAGTACTTC
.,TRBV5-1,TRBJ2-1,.,CASAPGPPRSSYNEQFF,TGCGCCAGCGCCCCCGGCCCTCCCCGGAGCTCCTACAATGAGCAGTTCTTC
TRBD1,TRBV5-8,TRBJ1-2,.,CASSVGQGTGGYTF,TGTGCCAGCAGCGTCGGACAGGGGACGGGTGGCTACACCTTC
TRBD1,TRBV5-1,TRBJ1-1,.,CASSLMAGGRLTEAFF,TGCGCCAGCAGCTTGATGGCAGGGGGAAGACTAACTGAAGCTTTCTTT
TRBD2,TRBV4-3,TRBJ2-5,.,CASSQDGPRTSFAETQYF,TGCGCCAGCAGCCAAGATGGTCCCCGGACTAGCTTTGCGGAGACCCAGTACTTC
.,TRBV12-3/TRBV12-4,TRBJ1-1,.,CASTMWPNTEAFF,TGTGCCAGCACCATGTGGCCGAACACTGAAGCTTTCTTT
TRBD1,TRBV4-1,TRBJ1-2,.,CASSQEEGGASGYTF,TGCGCCAGCAGCCAAGAGGAAGGGGGCGCGTCTGGCTACACCTTC
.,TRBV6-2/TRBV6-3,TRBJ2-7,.,CASSGEAVYEQYF,TGTGCCAGCAGTGGGGAGGCCGTCTACGAGCAGTACTTC
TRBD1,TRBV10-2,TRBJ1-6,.,CASITGAAGDSPLHF,TGCGCCAGCATAACAGGGGCAGCAGGCGATTCACCCCTCCACTTT
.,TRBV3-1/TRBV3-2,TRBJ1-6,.,CASNQGGSPLHF,TGTGCCAGCAACCAAGGAGGATCACCCCTCCACTTT
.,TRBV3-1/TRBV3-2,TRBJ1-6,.,CASSQAGDVSPLHF,TGTGCCAGCAGCCAGGCAGGGGATGTTTCACCCCTCCACTTT
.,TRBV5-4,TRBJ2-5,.,CASSLSVGAHQETQYF,TGTGCCAGCAGCTTGTCCGTCGGGGCCCACCAAGAGACCCAGTACTTC
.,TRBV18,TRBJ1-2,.,CASSPSRGYTF,TGTGCCAGCTCACCAAGTAGGGGCTACACCTTC
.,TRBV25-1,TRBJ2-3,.,CASGGSLGDTQYF,TGTGCCAGCGGGGGCAGCCTGGGGGATACGCAGTATTTT
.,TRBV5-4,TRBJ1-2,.,CASSSTNYGYTF,TGTGCCAGCAGCTCCACTAACTATGGCTACACCTTC
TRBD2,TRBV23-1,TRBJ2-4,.,CASSQSSSGGEGAKNIQYF,TGCGCCAGCAGTCAATCGTCTAGCGGGGGGGAGGGAGCCAAAAACATTCAGTACTTC
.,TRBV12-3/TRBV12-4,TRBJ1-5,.,CASSLSGFRPQHF,TGTGCCAGCAGTTTAAGTGGCTTTAGGCCCCAGCATTTT
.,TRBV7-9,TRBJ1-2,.,CASSDGGKQDGYTF,TGTGCCAGCAGCGACGGTGGGAAACAGGATGGCTACACCTTC
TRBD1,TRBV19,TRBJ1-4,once,CASSRGGQGHEKLFF,TGTGCCAGTAGTCGCGGCGGACAGGGGCATGAAAAACTGTTTTTT
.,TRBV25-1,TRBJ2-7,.,CASSDPQGSKNEQYF,TGTGCCAGCAGTGATCCCCAGGGTTCAAAGAACGAGCAGTACTTC
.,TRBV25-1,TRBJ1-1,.,CASSEEAGMNTEAFF,TGTGCCAGCAGTGAAGAAGCGGGGATGAACACTGAAGCTTTCTTT
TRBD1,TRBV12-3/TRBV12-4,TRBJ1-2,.,CASRGRDSYGYTF,TGTGCCAGCAGGGGCCGGGACAGCTATGGCTACACCTTC
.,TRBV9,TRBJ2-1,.,CASSPRLGGAYNEQFF,TGTGCCAGCAGCCCCCGCTTGGGGGGCGCGTACAATGAGCAGTTCTTC
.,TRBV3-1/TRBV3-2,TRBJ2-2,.,CASSQGIEVIGELFF,TGTGCCAGCAGCCAAGGGATAGAAGTAATCGGGGAGCTGTTTTTT
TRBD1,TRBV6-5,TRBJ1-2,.,CASSIQGARGYGYTF,TGTGCCAGCAGTATCCAGGGGGCGCGAGGCTATGGCTACACCTTC
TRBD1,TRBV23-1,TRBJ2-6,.,CASSQSRGRGRTGANVLTF,TGCGCCAGCAGTCAATCACGGGGCAGGGGGCGGACTGGGGCCAACGTCCTGACTTTC
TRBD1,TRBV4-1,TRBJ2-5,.,CASSRRTGQETQYF,TGCGCCAGCAGCCGTAGGACAGGACAAGAGACCCAGTACTTC
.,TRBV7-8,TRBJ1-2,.,CASSLRMDKSGYTF,TGTGCCAGCAGCTTACGCATGGACAAGAGTGGCTACACCTTC
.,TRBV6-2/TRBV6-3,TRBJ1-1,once,CASSYPQPEAFF,TGTGCCAGCAGTTACCCCCAACCCGAAGCTTTCTTT
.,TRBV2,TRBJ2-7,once,CASSDSRGPNEQYF,TGTGCCAGCAGTGATTCTCGGGGACCGAACGAGCAGTACTTC
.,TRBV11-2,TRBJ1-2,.,CASSRFRDYGYTF,TGTGCCAGCAGTAGATTCAGGGACTATGGCTACACCTTC
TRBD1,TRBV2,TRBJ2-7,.,CASRADRPSSYEQYF,TGTGCCAGCAGGGCGGACAGGCCGAGCTCCTACGAGCAGTACTTC
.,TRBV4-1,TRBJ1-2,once,CASSQGLGEVVDGYTF,TGCGCCAGCAGCCAAGGCCTGGGGGAGGTTGTGGATGGCTACACCTTC
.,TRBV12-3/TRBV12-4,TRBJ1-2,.,CASSLWSNYGYTF,TGTGCCAGCAGTTTATGGTCTAACTATGGCTACACCTTC